This T cell receptor beta chain derives from a study of T cell changes during pregnancy in multiple sclerosis. CDR1 is MGHRA, CDR2 YSYEKL, per germline. Trimming pared 4 bases from V and 0 bases from J, leaving 13 bases between. The CDR3 sequence is 16 residues long. Assay used: immunoSEQ multiplex PCR; TCRdb lists only in-frame clones, some missing. The sample includes about 28,000 clones, about 84% of them seen just once. This chain uses TRBV4-1 with TRBJ1-3; tentative D call: TRBD1 (5 bases). The source is a female donor with multiple sclerosis, enrolled in a pregnancy study. The material was CD8+ T cells from peripheral blood mononuclear cells, obtained after pregnancy. DNA of the CDR3: TGCGCCAGCAGCCGAGTGGGACTAGTCTCTGGAAACACCATATATTTT. Amino acids: CASSRVGLVSGNTIYF.